This TCR beta chain was sequenced in a study of Ad26.COV2.S vaccination and SARS-CoV-2 variants. Study-level information: Donor allocation was to the COV1001 Ad26.COV2.S trial arm. By the intramuscular route, Ad26.COV2.S was given once, or twice 56 days apart.

Only in-frame clones appear in the TCRdb table, and some are missing; sequencing was by immunoSEQ multiplex PCR. The sample has 380,000 or so clones; 88% are singletons. Study-level findings and limits: Vaccine recipients surpassed placebo recipients in spike-specific TCR breadth.

Treatment reported: around 19 received Ad26.COV2.S at low or high dose, single or two shots; several received placebo; per-sample allocation not given. Samples came from day 63 after the first vaccine or placebo injection. This clone was detected once. Its antigen remains unidentified. Other DNA sequences within the sample encode an identical CDR3. The source of this sequence is a person between 18 and 59 years old who received the Ad26.COV2.S COVID-19 vaccine or a placebo. The sample in question was peripheral blood, obtained in a trial of Ad26.COV2.S vaccine versus placebo.

CDR3 DNA: TGTGCCAGCAGCGTCGGGACAGCGTCCTACGAGCAGTACTTC. It yields the protein CASSVGTASYEQYF. The chain employs TRBV9 and TRBJ2-7, with 7 positions matching TRBD1. Germline trimming cut 2 bases from V and 1 base from J; bases unmatched to any gene: 3. CDR1 and CDR2 from the germline V gene are SGDLS and YYNGEE. The CDR3 covers 14 residues.